The clone carrying this T cell receptor (beta chain) has just a few counts. Its specificity is unknown. A single record per CDR3 protein comes from TCRdb applying MiXCR to the 5' RACE reads. The data show tens of thousands of distinct CDR3 sequences, more than 20% seen once. Naive CD4+ T cells were purified with Tregs depleted by CD25. Germline assignment: CDR1 SGHRS and CDR2 YFSETQ. The junction had 2 bases not matched to a gene; V was cut back by 1 base and J by 5 bases. The CDR3 consists of 14 residues. Broader study findings: Tumor memory CD4+ T cell TCR gene usage was found to cluster with blood and lymph node memory CD4+ cells and with lymph node naive CD4+ cells.

The rearrangement joins TRBV5-1 to TRBJ1-2; 10 bases line up with TRBD1. The receptor comes from a female donor with breast cancer. The sequenced sample consisted of tumor-infiltrating naive CD4+ T cells sorted from the breast tumor. As to subset: naive CD4+ T cells, CD4+CD45RA+CD25-. The chain's CDR3 is CASSLPGQGYGYTF. For the CDR3, the DNA is TGCGCCAGCAGCTTGCCGGGACAGGGGTATGGCTACACCTTC.